The 5 T cell receptor beta chains reported below all come from one sample, sequenced in a study of spatial heterogeneity in lung cancer. TCRdb reanalysed the 5' RACE reads using MiXCR and keeps one entry per CDR3 protein. Of around 45,000 distinct CDR3 sequences in the sample, 20% to 25% were seen once. The time point is: blood at routine non-recurrence follow-up after resection. The sequencing here drew on PBMCs, taken at follow-up. These receptors originate from a female donor with early-stage non-small cell lung cancer.

This clonotype was seen a handful of times. V gene TRBV7-6 combines with J gene TRBJ1-2, with D perhaps matching TRBD1 (5 bases). The CDR3 spans 15 residues. Trimming pared 1 base from V and 0 bases from J, leaving 9 bases between. Germline CDR1 SGHVS, CDR2 FNYEAQ. The CDR3 coding sequence is TGTGCCAGCAGCTTAGAAAAGGGGTCTAACTATGGCTACACCTTC. Residues: CASSLEKGSNYGYTF. Full variable domain (rest looked up from reference TRBV7-6 and TRBJ1-2): GAGVSQSPRYKVTKRGQDVALRCDPISGHVSLYWYRQALGQGPEFLTYFNYEAQQDKSGLPNDRFSAERPEGSISTLTIQRTEQRDSAMYRCASSLEKGSNYGYTFGSGTRLTVV.

This clonotype was seen more than once but under ten times. The chain uses TRBV6-5 and TRBJ2-3; TRBD2 aligns across 14 bases. The CDR3 has 17 residues. V was pared by 6 bases and J by 4 bases, with 9 bases of the junction left unmatched. The V gene's germline CDR1 is MNHEY and CDR2 SVGAGI. CDR3 in DNA: TGTGCCAGCAGACGGGGACTAGCGGGAGTGGGCGCAGATACGCAGTATTTT. This codes for CASRRGLAGVGADTQYF.

This chain connects TRBV4-1 to TRBJ2-3, with a weak D call TRBD2 (5 bases). V was trimmed by 0 bases and J by 2 bases, leaving 15 bases between them. Germline V lookup: CDR1 MGHRA, CDR2 YSYEKL. The CDR3 covers 17 residues. The CDR3 protein is CASSQEGSSRYTDTQYF. The CDR3 DNA is TGCGCCAGCAGCCAAGAAGGGAGTAGTCGGTACACAGATACGCAGTATTTT.

The rearrangement joins TRBV29-1 to TRBJ2-6; D gene uncertain. With 6 bases removed from V and 0 bases from J, the gap between germline ends came to 9 bases. Germline-derived CDR1 and CDR2 are SQVTM and ANQGSEA. This CDR3 spans 14 amino acids. The CDR3 DNA is TGCAGCGTCCTAATCAACTCTGGGGCCAACGTCCTGACTTTC. This sequence encodes CSVLINSGANVLTF.

The chain joins TRBV28 to TRBJ2-7; TRBD1 aligns across 10 bases. The CDR3 is 17 residues long. V lost 6 bases, J lost 2 bases, and 13 bases stayed unmatched. CDR1 MDHEN and CDR2 SYDVKM come from the germline V gene. CDR3 in amino acids: CASRPILDRGRTYEQYF. In nucleotides, the CDR3 is TGTGCCAGCAGACCGATCCTTGACAGGGGGCGTACCTACGAGCAGTACTTC. The full variable domain, with the rest looked up from reference TRBV28 and TRBJ2-7, is DVKVTQSSRYLVKRTGEKVFLECVQDMDHENMFWYRQDPGLGLRLIYFSYDVKMKEKGDIPEGYSVSREKKERFSLILESASTNQTSMYLCASRPILDRGRTYEQYFGPGTRLTVT.